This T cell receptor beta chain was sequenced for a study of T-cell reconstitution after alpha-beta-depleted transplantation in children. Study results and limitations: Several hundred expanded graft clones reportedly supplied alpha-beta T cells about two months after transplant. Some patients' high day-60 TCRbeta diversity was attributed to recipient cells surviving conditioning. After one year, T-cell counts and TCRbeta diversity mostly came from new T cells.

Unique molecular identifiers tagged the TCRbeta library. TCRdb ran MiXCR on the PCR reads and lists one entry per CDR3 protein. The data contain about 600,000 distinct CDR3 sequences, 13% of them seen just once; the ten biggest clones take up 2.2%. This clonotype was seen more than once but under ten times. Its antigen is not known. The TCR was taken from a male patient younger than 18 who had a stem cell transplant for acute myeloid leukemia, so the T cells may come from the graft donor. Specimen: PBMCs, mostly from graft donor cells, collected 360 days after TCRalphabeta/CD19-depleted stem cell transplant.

The CDR3 coding sequence is TGTGCCAGCAGTAGAAATTTTCAGGGGCAGTTCTTC. Its translation: CASSRNFQGQFF. V usage is TRBV28 and J usage is TRBJ2-1, with a weak D call TRBD1 (5 bases). This CDR3 has 12 residues. The germline V gene encodes CDR1 MDHEN and CDR2 SYDVKM. Trimming shortened V by 5 bases and J by 12 bases, and 14 bases separated the two germline ends.